These 5 T cell receptor beta chains came from one sample sequenced in a study of post-analysis software for immune sequencing data. General study results and limits: Four to six TRBV segments (TRBV5-6, TRBV5-1 and TRBV20-1 among them) occurred more frequently in patients than in controls.

The antigens for these receptors are not known. Unique-molecular-identifier-tagged TCR beta cDNA libraries were used. TCRdb passed the PCR reads through MiXCR, listing each CDR3 protein once. The sample includes about 770,000 distinct CDR3 sequences, around 46% of them seen just once. Sequencing was carried out using blood. These receptors all stem from a girl between 5 and 17 years old with multiple sclerosis.

The chain carries TRBV7-2 and TRBJ2-1; D might be TRBD2 (5 bases). Germline V gene lookup returns CDR1 SGHTA and CDR2 FQGNSA. CDR3 size: 15 residues. V lost 3 bases, J lost 4 bases, and 13 bases lay in between. DNA for the CDR3: TGTGCCAGCAGCTTCCTAGCAGACTTATACAATGAGCAGTTCTTC. The encoded protein is CASSFLADLYNEQFF.

This chain joins TRBV7-3 and TRBJ1-1, with D uncertain. Trimming cost V 5 bases and J 4 bases, with 14 bases left between them. The CDR3 covers 14 residues. The germline V gene encodes CDR1 SGHTA and CDR2 FQGTGA. This chain's CDR3 is CASSLRGIGTEAFF. The CDR3 nucleotides read TGTGCCAGCAGCCTACGGGGTATTGGCACTGAAGCTTTCTTT.

The table lists this clonotype with a few counts. This chain connects TRBV7-3 to TRBJ2-1; D is ambiguous. CDR1 and CDR2 from the germline V gene are SGHTA and FQGTGA. This CDR3 is 10 amino acids long. V lost 4 bases and J 10 bases, leaving 5 bases between the germline ends. The CDR3 coding sequence is TGTGCCAGCAGCTATGGGGAGCAGTTCTTC. Its protein is CASSYGEQFF.

The chain couples TRBV7-3 to TRBJ2-1; TRBD2 matches 8 bases. Trimming removed 4 bases from V and 8 bases from J; junction bases left unmatched: 1. The CDR3 spans 12 residues. Germline V CDR1 and CDR2: SGHTA, FQGTGA. In nucleotides, the CDR3 is TGTGCCAGCAGCTCACTAGCGGATGAGCAGTTCTTC. It translates to CASSSLADEQFF.

The chain carries TRBV30 and TRBJ2-1, with 8 bases lining up with TRBD2. CDR1 is GTSNPN and CDR2 is SVGIG in the germline V gene (reference sequence). CDR3 size: 14 residues. With 3 bases clipped from V and 4 bases from J, the junction kept 5 bases outside the gene matches. This chain's CDR3 is CAWRVGLVYNEQFF. The CDR3 DNA reads as TGTGCCTGGAGGGTGGGACTAGTGTACAATGAGCAGTTCTTC.